This is a list of T cell receptor beta chains from one sample in a study of CD8+ T cells in alopecia areata. The method was immunoSEQ multiplex PCR; TCRdb's version includes in-frame clones alone and lacks a portion of them. The sample holds hundreds of thousands of clones; approximately 52% are singletons and the top ten take approximately 0.5%. The sequencing used CD4+ T cells sorted from blood, collected at week 0. These receptors originate from a human donor with alopecia areata. CDR3s include the opening cysteine and the closing phenylalanine or tryptophan. The order of the fields is clone size, V gene, D gene, J gene, CDR3 protein, CDR3 DNA. D genes are given only for firm matches. Not every row has a clone size; where given, it reads once, few, many or a size class.

clone_size: few
v_call: TRBV7-9
d_call: TRBD2
j_call: TRBJ2-7
cdr3_aa: CASSSPSGSDEQYF
cdr3_nt: TGTGCCAGCAGCTCTCCTAGCGGGAGCGACGAGCAGTACTTC

clone_size: .
v_call: TRBV30
d_call: .
j_call: TRBJ1-5
cdr3_aa: CAWSEGWEQPQHF
cdr3_nt: TGTGCCTGGAGTGAAGGGTGGGAGCAGCCCCAGCATTTT

clone_size: many
v_call: TRBV4-2
d_call: .
j_call: TRBJ1-4
cdr3_aa: CASQYGVGGKLFF
cdr3_nt: TGTGCCAGCCAGTATGGGGTGGGAGGCAAACTGTTTTTT

clone_size: .
v_call: TRBV6-4
d_call: .
j_call: TRBJ1-1
cdr3_aa: CASSEGQKNTEAFF
cdr3_nt: TGTGCCAGCAGTGAAGGACAGAAGAACACTGAAGCTTTCTTT

clone_size: .
v_call: TRBV18
d_call: .
j_call: TRBJ1-1
cdr3_aa: CASSPRAGARNTEAFF
cdr3_nt: TGTGCCAGCTCACCACGAGCGGGGGCGCGGAACACTGAAGCTTTCTTT

clone_size: few
v_call: TRBV30
d_call: TRBD1
j_call: TRBJ1-5
cdr3_aa: CAWRAPGQGRQPQHF
cdr3_nt: TGTGCCTGGAGGGCACCGGGACAGGGACGTCAGCCCCAGCATTTT

clone_size: few
v_call: TRBV5-1
d_call: .
j_call: TRBJ1-1
cdr3_aa: CASSLAVRNTEAFF
cdr3_nt: TGCGCCAGCAGCTTGGCCGTGCGGAACACTGAAGCTTTCTTT

clone_size: .
v_call: TRBV10-2
d_call: TRBD2
j_call: TRBJ2-1
cdr3_aa: CASSEAGGYNEQFF
cdr3_nt: TGCGCCAGCTCTGAAGCGGGAGGGTACAATGAGCAGTTCTTC

clone_size: many
v_call: TRBV7-3
d_call: .
j_call: TRBJ1-4
cdr3_aa: CASSSGQSEKLFF
cdr3_nt: TGTGCCAGCAGCTCTGGCCAGTCTGAAAAACTGTTTTTT

clone_size: .
v_call: TRBV2
d_call: .
j_call: TRBJ1-1
cdr3_aa: CASSFRDRTEAFF
cdr3_nt: TGTGCCAGCAGTTTCAGGGATCGGACTGAAGCTTTCTTT

clone_size: few
v_call: TRBV5-1
d_call: .
j_call: TRBJ1-4
cdr3_aa: CASRNPFF
cdr3_nt: TGCGCCAGCAGGAATCCGTTTTTT

clone_size: few
v_call: TRBV5-1
d_call: .
j_call: TRBJ2-7
cdr3_aa: CASSSQAGEQYF
cdr3_nt: TGCGCCAGCAGCTCACAGGCGGGCGAGCAGTACTTC

clone_size: .
v_call: TRBV18
d_call: .
j_call: TRBJ1-1
cdr3_aa: CASSPPTVGNTEAFF
cdr3_nt: TGTGCCAGCTCACCACCGACGGTGGGGAACACTGAAGCTTTCTTT

clone_size: .
v_call: TRBV5-1
d_call: .
j_call: TRBJ1-2
cdr3_aa: CASSPLTEVYGYTF
cdr3_nt: TGCGCCAGCAGCCCACTGACGGAAGTCTATGGCTACACCTTC

clone_size: .
v_call: TRBV5-5
d_call: TRBD1
j_call: TRBJ2-5
cdr3_aa: CASSFQGVGETQYF
cdr3_nt: TGTGCCAGCAGCTTTCAGGGGGTCGGAGAGACCCAGTACTTC

clone_size: .
v_call: TRBV29-1
d_call: .
j_call: TRBJ1-1
cdr3_aa: CSAERSVRNTEAFF
cdr3_nt: TGCAGCGCCGAAAGATCGGTTCGGAACACTGAAGCTTTCTTT

clone_size: .
v_call: TRBV30
d_call: TRBD1
j_call: TRBJ1-1
cdr3_aa: CAWSLTGAAFF
cdr3_nt: TGTGCCTGGAGTTTGACAGGGGCGGCTTTCTTT

clone_size: few
v_call: TRBV2
d_call: .
j_call: TRBJ1-1
cdr3_aa: CATGTTNTEAFF
cdr3_nt: TGTGCCACCGGGACAACGAACACTGAAGCTTTCTTT

clone_size: .
v_call: TRBV4-1
d_call: .
j_call: TRBJ2-1
cdr3_aa: CASRTSRRGYNEQFF
cdr3_nt: TGCGCCAGCAGGACCTCTAGGAGGGGTTACAATGAGCAGTTCTTC

clone_size: few
v_call: TRBV7-9
d_call: .
j_call: TRBJ1-5
cdr3_aa: CASSFEGNQPQHF
cdr3_nt: TGTGCCAGCAGCTTCGAAGGGAATCAGCCCCAGCATTTT

clone_size: .
v_call: TRBV27
d_call: .
j_call: TRBJ2-5
cdr3_aa: CASGIRGWQETQYF
cdr3_nt: TGTGCCAGCGGCATCCGAGGGTGGCAAGAGACCCAGTACTTC

clone_size: .
v_call: TRBV7-2
d_call: .
j_call: TRBJ2-1
cdr3_aa: CASSSPGSGTHEQFF
cdr3_nt: TGTGCCAGCAGCTCCCCCGGGAGTGGGACGCACGAGCAGTTCTTC

clone_size: few
v_call: TRBV30
d_call: .
j_call: TRBJ1-5
cdr3_aa: CAWARDTYQPQHF
cdr3_nt: TGTGCCTGGGCCCGGGACACGTATCAGCCCCAGCATTTT

clone_size: .
v_call: TRBV4-1
d_call: .
j_call: TRBJ2-2
cdr3_aa: CASSHLTGGANTGELFF
cdr3_nt: TGCGCCAGCAGCCACCTCACGGGGGGCGCGAACACCGGGGAGCTGTTTTTT

clone_size: .
v_call: TRBV6-6
d_call: .
j_call: TRBJ1-1
cdr3_aa: CASSYEGVRVNTEAFF
cdr3_nt: TGTGCCAGCAGTTACGAGGGGGTTCGGGTGAACACTGAAGCTTTCTTT

clone_size: many
v_call: TRBV4-1
d_call: .
j_call: TRBJ2-6
cdr3_aa: CASSQEGGGFSGANVLTF
cdr3_nt: TGCGCCAGCAGCCAAGAAGGTGGCGGGTTTTCTGGGGCCAACGTCCTGACTTTC

clone_size: .
v_call: TRBV18
d_call: TRBD2
j_call: TRBJ2-7
cdr3_aa: CASSPPLARLGEQYF
cdr3_nt: TGTGCCAGCTCACCACCACTAGCGAGACTGGGGGAGCAGTACTTC

clone_size: .
v_call: TRBV19
d_call: TRBD1
j_call: TRBJ1-1
cdr3_aa: CASSATGWAFF
cdr3_nt: TGTGCCAGTAGTGCGACAGGGTGGGCTTTCTTT

clone_size: .
v_call: TRBV2
d_call: .
j_call: TRBJ1-2
cdr3_aa: CASSGGTSGYTF
cdr3_nt: TGTGCCAGCAGTGGGGGGACTTCTGGCTACACCTTC

clone_size: .
v_call: TRBV27
d_call: .
j_call: TRBJ1-2
cdr3_aa: CASSSPPGGYTF
cdr3_nt: TGTGCCAGCAGTTCCCCCCCGGGTGGCTACACCTTC

clone_size: .
v_call: TRBV6-5
d_call: .
j_call: TRBJ2-1
cdr3_aa: CASSYTAVSGTNEQFF
cdr3_nt: TGTGCCAGCAGTTACACAGCTGTTAGCGGTACCAATGAGCAGTTCTTC

clone_size: .
v_call: TRBV2
d_call: TRBD1
j_call: TRBJ1-1
cdr3_aa: CASGTGGTEAFF
cdr3_nt: TGTGCCAGCGGTACAGGGGGAACTGAAGCTTTCTTT

clone_size: .
v_call: TRBV4-1
d_call: TRBD1
j_call: TRBJ1-4
cdr3_aa: CASSQVRGLREKLFF
cdr3_nt: TGCGCCAGCAGCCAAGTCAGGGGGTTGAGGGAAAAACTGTTTTTT

clone_size: .
v_call: TRBV28
d_call: .
j_call: TRBJ2-7
cdr3_aa: CASSSRPEQYF
cdr3_nt: TGTGCCAGCAGCTCTCGACCCGAGCAGTACTTC

clone_size: .
v_call: TRBV6-5
d_call: .
j_call: TRBJ2-3
cdr3_aa: CASSWADTQYF
cdr3_nt: TGTGCCAGCAGTTGGGCAGATACGCAGTATTTT

clone_size: .
v_call: TRBV6-1
d_call: .
j_call: TRBJ1-6
cdr3_aa: CASRPTGNSPLHF
cdr3_nt: TGTGCCAGCAGGCCAACAGGGAATTCACCCCTCCACTTT

clone_size: .
v_call: TRBV30
d_call: .
j_call: TRBJ2-3
cdr3_aa: CAWSEGSTDTQYF
cdr3_nt: TGTGCCTGGAGTGAGGGGTCCACAGATACGCAGTATTTT

clone_size: .
v_call: TRBV9
d_call: .
j_call: TRBJ2-5
cdr3_aa: CASSVGDRGVLTTSGSRETQYF
cdr3_nt: TGTGCCAGCAGCGTAGGGGACAGGGGGGTGCTCACGACTAGCGGGAGTCGAGAGACCCAGTACTTC

clone_size: once
v_call: TRBV6-5
d_call: TRBD1
j_call: TRBJ2-7
cdr3_aa: CASSSFGQVTYEQYF
cdr3_nt: TGTGCCAGCAGTTCCTTCGGACAGGTCACCTACGAGCAGTACTTC

clone_size: .
v_call: TRBV20-1
d_call: .
j_call: TRBJ2-7
cdr3_aa: CSASVGYEQYF
cdr3_nt: TGCAGTGCTAGCGTAGGCTACGAGCAGTACTTC

clone_size: few
v_call: TRBV15
d_call: .
j_call: TRBJ2-7
cdr3_aa: CATSSDFYEQYF
cdr3_nt: TGTGCCACCAGCAGTGACTTCTACGAGCAGTACTTC

clone_size: .
v_call: TRBV6-1
d_call: .
j_call: TRBJ1-5
cdr3_aa: CASEQWGSNQPQHF
cdr3_nt: TGTGCCAGCGAGCAGTGGGGTAGCAATCAGCCCCAGCATTTT

clone_size: few
v_call: TRBV27
d_call: .
j_call: TRBJ1-5
cdr3_aa: CASSSLGGTREPQHF
cdr3_nt: TGTGCCAGCAGTTCCCTTGGGGGGACGAGGGAGCCCCAGCATTTT

clone_size: few
v_call: TRBV4-1
d_call: TRBD2
j_call: TRBJ2-5
cdr3_aa: CASRMGGSYGETQYF
cdr3_nt: TGCGCCAGCAGGATGGGCGGGAGTTATGGAGAGACCCAGTACTTC

clone_size: .
v_call: TRBV18
d_call: .
j_call: TRBJ2-3
cdr3_aa: CASSPLGATTDTQYF
cdr3_nt: TGTGCCAGCTCACCACTGGGGGCCACCACAGATACGCAGTATTTT

clone_size: .
v_call: TRBV5-1
d_call: .
j_call: TRBJ1-5
cdr3_aa: CASRGGDSNQPQHF
cdr3_nt: TGCGCCAGCAGAGGAGGGGACAGCAATCAGCCCCAGCATTTT

clone_size: few
v_call: TRBV11-2
d_call: TRBD2
j_call: TRBJ2-2
cdr3_aa: CASSWGLAGGPGGELFF
cdr3_nt: TGTGCCAGCAGCTGGGGACTAGCGGGAGGGCCCGGCGGGGAGCTGTTTTTT

clone_size: .
v_call: TRBV5-5
d_call: .
j_call: TRBJ2-3
cdr3_aa: CASSFQGDTQYF
cdr3_nt: TGTGCCAGCAGCTTTCAGGGGGATACGCAGTATTTT